This is a list of T cell receptor beta chains from one sample in a study of shared clonotypes between healthy human individuals. The data were produced by immunoSEQ multiplex PCR, yet TCRdb's version contains in-frame clones alone and is incomplete. Found here are roughly 2.1 million clones, approximately 94% of them singletons; the top ten hold under 2%. Sequences were obtained from naive CD8+ T cells from PBMCs. Every receptor here comes from a man aged 18 to 30 in good health. Some clones in this sample may be carry-over from other donors' samples. Both conserved end residues are part of each CDR3. D genes are given only for firm matches. A row's size may be missing; if present it is once, few, many or a size class.

V	D	length	J	size	CDR3	DNA
TRBV11-2	TRBD1	12	TRBJ1-2	-	CASSGTEDGYTF	TGTGCCAGCAGCGGGACAGAGGATGGCTACACCTTC
TRBV27	-	13	TRBJ2-2	few	CASSLRGTGELFF	TGTGCCAGCAGTTTACGGGGGACCGGGGAGCTGTTTTTT
TRBV15	TRBD1	15	TRBJ1-2	-	CATSGWTGAGYGYTF	TGTGCCACCAGCGGATGGACAGGGGCAGGGTATGGCTACACCTTC
TRBV28	-	17	TRBJ2-7	once	CASSLSLVSASSYEQYF	TGTGCCAGCAGTTTATCGCTAGTGTCAGCAAGCTCCTACGAGCAGTACTTC
TRBV11-3	TRBD2	16	TRBJ2-1	once	CASSLDPAGAYNEQFF	TGTGCCAGCAGCTTAGATCCCGCGGGAGCCTACAATGAGCAGTTCTTC
TRBV29-1	TRBD2	15	TRBJ2-1	-	CSVSVVTGGGDEQFF	TGCAGCGTTTCCGTCGTGACGGGAGGTGGGGATGAGCAGTTCTTC
TRBV15	-	15	TRBJ2-7	-	CATSSSRGLVHEQYF	TGTGCCACCAGCAGCTCAAGAGGCCTAGTCCACGAGCAGTACTTC
TRBV4-1	-	11	TRBJ2-1	-	CASSTYNEQFF	TGCGCCAGCAGCACTTACAATGAGCAGTTCTTC
TRBV29-1	TRBD2	16	TRBJ2-7	-	CSVEGGSGTFSYEQYF	TGCAGCGTTGAGGGGGGTAGCGGGACGTTCTCCTACGAGCAGTACTTC
TRBV27	-	17	TRBJ2-3	once	CASSLFPVGAAEDTQYF	TGTGCCAGCAGTTTGTTTCCGGTTGGGGCAGCGGAAGATACGCAGTATTTT
TRBV7-9	TRBD1	13	TRBJ1-2	once	CASRPSEGAGYTF	TGTGCCAGCAGACCTAGTGAGGGGGCTGGCTACACCTTC
TRBV11-2	-	16	TRBJ1-2	-	CASRSRESPLNYGYTF	TGTGCCAGCAGGTCACGGGAATCCCCGTTGAACTATGGCTACACCTTC
TRBV19	TRBD2	16	TRBJ2-1	-	CASSIRLAGNYNEQFF	TGTGCCAGTAGTATTCGACTAGCGGGAAACTACAATGAGCAGTTCTTC
TRBV28	-	15	TRBJ2-3	-	CASRERTRGTDTQYF	TGTGCCAGCAGAGAGAGAACTCGGGGCACAGATACGCAGTATTTT
TRBV4-2	-	20	TRBJ2-2	-	CASSQAPTGWEGAVAGELFF	TGTGCCAGCAGCCAAGCCCCCACTGGGTGGGAGGGGGCTGTCGCCGGGGAGCTGTTTTTT
TRBV27	TRBD1	14	TRBJ1-5	-	CASSPRQGNQPQHF	TGTGCCAGCAGTCCGAGACAGGGTAATCAGCCCCAGCATTTT
TRBV6-5	TRBD1	15	TRBJ1-6	-	CASNPGTEGNSPLHF	TGTGCCAGCAACCCCGGGACAGAAGGAAATTCACCCCTCCACTTT
TRBV6-4	-	11	TRBJ2-5	-	CASSDGGTQYF	TGTGCCAGCAGTGACGGGGGGACCCAGTACTTC
TRBV7-9	TRBD2	14	TRBJ2-1	-	CASSWTSGGGHEFF	TGTGCCAGCAGCTGGACTAGCGGCGGTGGCCATGAGTTCTTC
TRBV11-2	TRBD2	13	TRBJ2-7	once	CASRISGSYEQYF	TGTGCCAGCCGAATTAGCGGGAGTTACGAGCAGTACTTC
TRBV7-6	-	16	TRBJ2-7	-	CASSLASGSGSYEQYF	TGTGCCAGCAGCTTAGCGTCCGGGTCGGGGTCCTACGAGCAGTACTTC
TRBV2	-	14	TRBJ2-2	-	CASKGQLRAGELFF	TGTGCCAGCAAAGGACAGCTTCGCGCCGGGGAGCTGTTTTTT
TRBV28	-	14	TRBJ2-5	-	CASSFRGFGETQYF	TGTGCCAGCAGTTTTAGGGGATTCGGTGAGACCCAGTACTTC
TRBV7-9	-	15	TRBJ1-1	-	CASSYHQGMNTEAFF	TGTGCCAGCAGCTACCATCAGGGGATGAACACTGAAGCTTTCTTT
TRBV27	TRBD2	12	TRBJ2-1	-	CASSPGLAGQFF	TGTGCCAGCAGTCCCGGACTAGCTGGGCAGTTCTTC
TRBV27	-	14	TRBJ2-7	-	CASSLTGPSYEQYF	TGTGCCAGCAGTTTGACGGGCCCTTCCTACGAGCAGTACTTC
TRBV6-6	-	11	TRBJ2-7	-	CASRAGHEQYF	TGTGCCAGCAGAGCCGGCCACGAGCAGTACTTC
TRBV7-9	-	15	TRBJ2-1	-	CASSVPGLLVYEQFF	TGTGCCAGCAGCGTCCCGGGACTCCTTGTCTATGAGCAGTTCTTC
TRBV6-5	TRBD2	14	TRBJ2-7	-	CASSYEGLSYEQYF	TGTGCCAGCAGTTACGAGGGACTAAGCTACGAGCAGTACTTC